The rows below give T cell receptor beta chains drawn from one sample of a study of T-cell memory formation after mild COVID-19. TCRdb redid the calling of the 5' RACE reads with MiXCR, one entry per CDR3 protein. The table lists a few hundred thousand distinct CDR3 sequences, 20% to 25% of them singletons. Material: PBMCs or a T cell subset sorted from them (not recorded which). Every receptor here comes from a man aged 18 to 30 who had mild COVID-19 (a few samples of this study predate the infection). Cell type and time point are not known. Both conserved end residues are trimmed from each CDR3.

ASSGGITEAF | TRBJ1-1 | TRBV10-2
ASSLMGEGQF | TRBJ2-1 | TRBV7-3
ASSFLNRDFSTDTQY | TRBJ2-3 | TRBV5-1
ATWTGQETQY | TRBJ2-5 | TRBV10-3
SANVLGRNTEAF | TRBJ1-1 | TRBV20-1
ASSQAGQEFYEQY | TRBJ2-7 | TRBV4-1
ASSKGQGLDEQY | TRBJ2-7 | TRBV13
ASSPNGGRETQY | TRBJ2-5 | TRBV7-3
ASSAYAGTVFYNEQF | TRBJ2-1 | TRBV5-6
ASRQAPGTGGI | TRBJ2-1 | TRBV23-1
ASSVTASSYEQY | TRBJ2-7 | TRBV9
AVVGYNEQF | TRBJ2-1 | TRBV6-2/TRBV6-3
ASSMGDRAFGNTIY | TRBJ1-3 | TRBV5-1
ASSPRDRPDGYT | TRBJ1-2 | TRBV7-9
ASSSQNRGRFYEQY | TRBJ2-7 | TRBV6-2/TRBV6-3
ASSLRGGYTGELF | TRBJ2-2 | TRBV7-7
ASSHGSGGSKNIQY | TRBJ2-4 | TRBV4-3
ASSDPRVGGEQY | TRBJ2-7 | TRBV11-2
ASSQGDRYTEAF | TRBJ1-1 | TRBV3-1
ASSKGLGDPNEQF | TRBJ2-1 | TRBV4-3
ASSLLSGTQPQH | TRBJ1-5 | TRBV7-2
ASSQGSTYGYT | TRBJ1-2 | TRBV3-1